This T cell receptor beta chain was profiled in a study of shared clonotypes between healthy human individuals. General study points: A generally larger estimated richness was seen in naive subsets than in memory subsets. Naive CD4 clonotypes were shared across a handful of donors at about 5%.

The CDR3 consists of 12 residues. Per the germline V gene, CDR1 is MNHNS and CDR2 is SASEGT. Produced via immunoSEQ multiplex PCR; TCRdb's table is partial and in-frame only. The table has roughly 2,500,000 clones, over 85% seen once. Details on this clone: Its antigen is undetermined. Mismatch with germline at one junction end may stem from a read error.

V gene TRBV6-1 combines with J gene TRBJ2-1; tentative D call: TRBD1 (5 bases). This TCR was sampled from a man aged 18 to 30 in good health. Some clones in this sample may be carry-over from other donors' samples. Sequencing input: naive CD4+ T cells from PBMCs. Subset in this sample: CD45RA+ positively selected. The CDR3 is CASSESHRLRIF. Here the CDR3 DNA reads TGTGCCAGCAGTGAAAGCCACAGGTTGAGGATCTTC.